This TCR beta chain comes out of a study of cytomegalovirus exposure and HLA in healthy donors. About the study: It was reported in a later analysis that the same platform had been used for the 120 validation repertoires as for the approximately 670 first-cohort repertoires.

The sample holds one count of this clone. Its antigen is unidentified. Generated by immunoSEQ multiplex PCR, the TCRdb table keeps only in-frame clones and is missing some. Among 70,000 to 75,000 clones listed, around 94% were seen once. Study-wide results and limits: That first-cohort TCR clusters tended to co-occur in the roughly 120 validation repertoires was found in a later analysis.

Germline CDR1 and CDR2: SGHNT and YYREEE (reference sequence). V was shortened by 0 bases and J by 8 bases, with 9 bases between the two germline ends. This CDR3 comprises 14 residues. The V and J genes are TRBV5-4 and TRBJ1-6, with D uncertain. The sample consisted of PBMCs. The receptor's source is a woman younger than 30 in good health and CMV-seropositive. Here the CDR3 DNA reads TGTGCCAGCAGCTTGGGCCAGGCCTATTCACCCCTCCACTTT. This codes for CASSLGQAYSPLHF. Drawing the rest from reference TRBV5-4 and TRBJ1-6, the complete variable domain is ETGVTQSPTHLIKTRGQQVTLRCSSQSGHNTVSWYQQALGQGPQFIFQYYREEENGRGNFPPRFSGLQFPNYSSELNVNALELDDSALYLCASSLGQAYSPLHFGNGTRLTVT.